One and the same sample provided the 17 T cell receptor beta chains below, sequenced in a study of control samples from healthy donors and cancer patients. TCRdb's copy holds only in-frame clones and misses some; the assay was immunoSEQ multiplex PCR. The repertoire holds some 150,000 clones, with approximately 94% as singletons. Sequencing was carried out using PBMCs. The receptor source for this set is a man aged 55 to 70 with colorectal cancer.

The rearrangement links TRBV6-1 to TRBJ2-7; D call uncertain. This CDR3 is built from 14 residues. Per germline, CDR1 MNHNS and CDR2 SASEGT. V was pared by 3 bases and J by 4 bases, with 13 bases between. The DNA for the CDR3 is TGTGCCAGCAGTGACCCCGGCCAACTGTACGAGCAGTACTTC. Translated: CASSDPGQLYEQYF.

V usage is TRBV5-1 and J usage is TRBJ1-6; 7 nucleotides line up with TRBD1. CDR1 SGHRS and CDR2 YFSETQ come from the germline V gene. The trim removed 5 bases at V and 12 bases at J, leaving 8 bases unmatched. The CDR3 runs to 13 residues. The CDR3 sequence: CASRAGQPQPLHF. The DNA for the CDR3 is TGCGCCAGCAGAGCGGGACAGCCTCAACCCCTCCACTTT. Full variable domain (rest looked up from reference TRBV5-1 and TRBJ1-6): KAGVTQTPRYLIKTRGQQVTLSCSPISGHRSVSWYQQTPGQGLQFLFEYFSETQRNKGNFPGRFSGRQFSNSRSEMNVSTLELGDSALYLCASRAGQPQPLHFGNGTRLTVT.

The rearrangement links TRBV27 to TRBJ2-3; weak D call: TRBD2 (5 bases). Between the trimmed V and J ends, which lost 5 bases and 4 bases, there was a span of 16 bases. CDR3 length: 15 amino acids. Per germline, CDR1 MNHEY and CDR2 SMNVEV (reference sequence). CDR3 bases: TGTGCCAGCAGTCGTCGGCTAGGAGGATCAGATACGCAGTATTTT. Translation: CASSRRLGGSDTQYF.

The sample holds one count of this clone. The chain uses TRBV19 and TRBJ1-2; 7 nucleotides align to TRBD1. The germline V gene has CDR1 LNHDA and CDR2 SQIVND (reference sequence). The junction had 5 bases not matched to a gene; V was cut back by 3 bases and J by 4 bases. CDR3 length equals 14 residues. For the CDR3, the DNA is TGTGCCAGTAGTATTGGACAGGAAATCTATGGCTACACCTTC. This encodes CASSIGQEIYGYTF.

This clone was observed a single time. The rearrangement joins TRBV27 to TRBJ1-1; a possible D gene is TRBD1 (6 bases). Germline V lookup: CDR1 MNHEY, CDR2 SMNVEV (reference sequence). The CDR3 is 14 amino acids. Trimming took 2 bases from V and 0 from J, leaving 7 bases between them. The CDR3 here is CASSLNRVNTEAFF. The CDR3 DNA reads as TGTGCCAGCAGTTTAAACAGGGTGAACACTGAAGCTTTCTTT.

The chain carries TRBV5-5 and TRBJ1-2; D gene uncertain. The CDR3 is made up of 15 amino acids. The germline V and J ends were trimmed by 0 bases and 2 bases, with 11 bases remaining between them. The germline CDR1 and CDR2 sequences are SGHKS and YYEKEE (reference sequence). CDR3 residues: CASSLAVNENYGYTF. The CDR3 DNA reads TGTGCCAGCAGCTTGGCCGTAAACGAAAACTATGGCTACACCTTC. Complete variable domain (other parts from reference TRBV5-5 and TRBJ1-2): DAGVTQSPTHLIKTRGQQVTLRCSPISGHKSVSWYQQVLGQGPQFIFQYYEKEERGRGNFPDRFSARQFPNYSSELNVNALLLGDSALYLCASSLAVNENYGYTFGSGTRLTVV.

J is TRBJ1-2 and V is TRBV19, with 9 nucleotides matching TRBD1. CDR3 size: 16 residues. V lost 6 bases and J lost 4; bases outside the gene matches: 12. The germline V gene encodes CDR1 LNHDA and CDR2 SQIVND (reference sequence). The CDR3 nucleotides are TGTGCCAGTAGGAGTAGGACAGGGGAAATTGGCTATGGCTACACCTTC. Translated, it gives CASRSRTGEIGYGYTF. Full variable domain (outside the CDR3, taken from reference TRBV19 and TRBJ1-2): DGGITQSPKYLFRKEGQNVTLSCEQNLNHDAMYWYRQDPGQGLRLIYYSQIVNDFQKGDIAEGYSVSREKKESFPLTVTSAQKNPTAFYLCASRSRTGEIGYGYTFGSGTRLTVV.

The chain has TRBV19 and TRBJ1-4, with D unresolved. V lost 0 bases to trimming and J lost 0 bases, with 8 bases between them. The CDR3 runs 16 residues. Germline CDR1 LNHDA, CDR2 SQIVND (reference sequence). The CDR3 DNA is TGTGCCAGTAGTATAGATCGGGCCTCAACTAATGAAAAACTGTTTTTT. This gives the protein CASSIDRASTNEKLFF.

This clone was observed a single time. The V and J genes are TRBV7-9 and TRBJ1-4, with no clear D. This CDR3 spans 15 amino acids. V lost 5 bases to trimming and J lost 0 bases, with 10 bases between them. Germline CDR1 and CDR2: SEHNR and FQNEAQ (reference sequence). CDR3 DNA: TGTGCCAGCAGCCAGGACCGAACAACTAATGAAAAACTGTTTTTT. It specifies CASSQDRTTNEKLFF.

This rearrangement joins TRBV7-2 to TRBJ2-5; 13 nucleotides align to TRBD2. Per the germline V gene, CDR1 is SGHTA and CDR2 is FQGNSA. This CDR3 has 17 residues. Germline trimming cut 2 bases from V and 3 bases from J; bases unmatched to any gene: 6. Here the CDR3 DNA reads TGTGCCAGCAGCTTACCCACAGGACTAGCGGGGGAAGAGACCCAGTACTTC. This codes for CASSLPTGLAGEETQYF. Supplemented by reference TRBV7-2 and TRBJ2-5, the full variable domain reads GAGVSQSPSNKVTEKGKDVELRCDPISGHTALYWYRQSLGQGLEFLIYFQGNSAPDKSGLPSDRFSAERTGGSVSTLTIQRTQQEDSAVYLCASSLPTGLAGEETQYFGPGTRLLVL.

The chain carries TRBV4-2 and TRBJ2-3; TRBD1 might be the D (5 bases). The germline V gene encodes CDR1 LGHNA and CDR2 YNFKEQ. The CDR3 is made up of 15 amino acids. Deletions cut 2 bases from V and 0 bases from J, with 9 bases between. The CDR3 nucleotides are TGTGCCAGCAGCCAACAGGGAACGAGCACAGATACGCAGTATTTT. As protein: CASSQQGTSTDTQYF.

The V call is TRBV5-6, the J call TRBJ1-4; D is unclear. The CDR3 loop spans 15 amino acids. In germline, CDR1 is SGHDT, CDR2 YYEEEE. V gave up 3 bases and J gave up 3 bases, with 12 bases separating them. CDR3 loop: CASSSRANPNEKLFF. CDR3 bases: TGTGCCAGCAGCTCCCGGGCCAACCCTAATGAAAAACTGTTTTTT.

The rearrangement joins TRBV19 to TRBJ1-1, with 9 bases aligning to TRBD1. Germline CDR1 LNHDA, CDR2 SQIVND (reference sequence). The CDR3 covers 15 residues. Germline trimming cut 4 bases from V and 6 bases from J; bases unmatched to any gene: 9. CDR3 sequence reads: CASSKLTGGTPEAFF. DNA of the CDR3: TGTGCCAGTAGTAAATTGACAGGGGGAACACCTGAAGCTTTCTTT.

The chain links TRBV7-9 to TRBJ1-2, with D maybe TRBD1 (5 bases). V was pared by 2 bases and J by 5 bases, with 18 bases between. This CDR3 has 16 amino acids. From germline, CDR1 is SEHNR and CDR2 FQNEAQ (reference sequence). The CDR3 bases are TGTGCCAGCAGCTTACCCGTACAGGCCCCTACTTATGGCTACACCTTC. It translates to CASSLPVQAPTYGYTF.

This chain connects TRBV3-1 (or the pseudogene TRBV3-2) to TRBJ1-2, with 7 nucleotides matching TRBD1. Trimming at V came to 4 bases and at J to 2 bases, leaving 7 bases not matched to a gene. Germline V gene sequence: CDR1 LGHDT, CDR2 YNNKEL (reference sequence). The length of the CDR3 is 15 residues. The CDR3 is CASSLNRGSNYGYTF. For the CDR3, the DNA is TGTGCCAGCAGCCTTAACAGGGGATCGAACTATGGCTACACCTTC.

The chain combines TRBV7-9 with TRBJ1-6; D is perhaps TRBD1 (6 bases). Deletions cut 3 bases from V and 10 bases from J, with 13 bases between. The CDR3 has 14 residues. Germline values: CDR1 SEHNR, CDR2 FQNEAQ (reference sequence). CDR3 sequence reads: CASSFRGADSPLHF. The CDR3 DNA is TGTGCCAGCAGCTTCCGGGGGGCAGACTCACCCCTCCACTTT. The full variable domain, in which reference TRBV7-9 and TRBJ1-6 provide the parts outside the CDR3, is DTGVSQNPRHKITKRGQNVTFRCDPISEHNRLYWYRQTLGQGPEFLTYFQNEAQLEKSRLLSDRFSAERPKGSFSTLEIQRTEQGDSAMYLCASSFRGADSPLHFGNGTRLTVT.

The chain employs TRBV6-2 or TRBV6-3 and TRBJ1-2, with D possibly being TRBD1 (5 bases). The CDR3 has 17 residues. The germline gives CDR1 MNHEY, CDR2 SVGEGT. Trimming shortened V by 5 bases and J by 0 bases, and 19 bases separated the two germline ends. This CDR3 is CASSGSLLGVTNYGYTF. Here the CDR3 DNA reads TGTGCCAGCAGTGGATCCCTTCTGGGGGTAACTAACTATGGCTACACCTTC.